What follows is one T cell receptor beta chain and its context. Antigen unknown. Primers for the PCR totalled 60 Vbeta and 13 Jbeta. The table came from immunoSEQ multiplex PCR; TCRdb's copy has only in-frame clones and leaves some out. The table has some 150,000 clones, about 70% seen once. Trimming removed 6 bases from V and 10 bases from J; junction bases left unmatched: 11. This CDR3 has 13 amino acids. CDR1 and CDR2 from the germline V gene are LNHDA and SQIVND (reference sequence). The sample originates from a study of cytomegalovirus exposure and HLA in healthy donors. Study results and limitations: 87-base-pair reads could not separate some V segments, including TRBV6-2 and TRBV6-3. Common viral pathogens seemed to be connected with several of the most significant clusters, according to a later analysis.

The origin of this receptor is a man aged 18 to 29 in good health and CMV-seronegative. The rearrangement links TRBV19 to TRBJ1-2; 7 bases agree with TRBD1. Sequenced input: PBMCs. The CDR3 region is CASSPRQGRHYTF. CDR3 nucleotide sequence: TGTGCCAGTAGCCCAAGACAGGGAAGGCACTACACCTTC.